A selection of T cell receptor beta chains follows, all from one sample in a study of long-term antiretroviral therapy in people with HIV. Libraries were prepared by immunoSEQ multiplex PCR; TCRdb keeps only in-frame clonotypes and omits some of them. The repertoire holds around 18,000 clones, with more than 80% as singletons. This specimen consisted of unsorted PBMCs, obtained 4.2 years after starting antiretroviral therapy. These TCRs come from a man aged 45 to 65 with HIV. Each CDR3 is given with its conserved first and last residue. Fields, in order: CDR3 protein, CDR3 DNA, J gene, D gene, V gene, clone size. The D gene is left open where the match is weak. Size tells how often a clone was seen (once, few, many) or the class of an expanded clone, and some rows leave it out.

CASSVQGRGSQPQHF TGTGCCAGCAGTGTTCAGGGGCGAGGGTCTCAGCCCCAGCATTTT TRBJ1-5 . TRBV6-1 .
CSVEDQGNYGYTF TGCAGCGTTGAAGATCAGGGAAACTATGGCTACACCTTC TRBJ1-2 . TRBV29-1 .
CASSSQGSEQFF TGTGCCAGCAGTTCGCAGGGAAGCGAGCAGTTCTTC TRBJ2-1 . TRBV6-6 .
CASSGLAGGHTGELFF TGTGCCAGCAGCGGACTAGCGGGGGGGCACACCGGGGAGCTGTTTTTT TRBJ2-2 TRBD2 TRBV5-4 .
CASSRQLAGLTDTQYF TGTGCCAGTAGCAGACAGCTAGCGGGGCTCACAGATACGCAGTATTTT TRBJ2-3 TRBD2 TRBV19 .
CASNPEGVRNTEAFF TGTGCCAGCAACCCGGAGGGCGTCCGAAACACTGAAGCTTTCTTT TRBJ1-1 . TRBV7-9 once
CASSLGVTNTEAFF TGTGCCAGCAGCTTGGGGGTAACGAACACTGAAGCTTTCTTT TRBJ1-1 . TRBV5-4 .
CASSQEPANTGELFF TGCGCCAGCAGCCAAGAGCCAGCGAACACCGGGGAGCTGTTTTTT TRBJ2-2 . TRBV4-3 .
CASSLKLAVNQPQHF TGTGCCAGCAGTTTAAAGCTGGCAGTCAATCAGCCCCAGCATTTT TRBJ1-5 . TRBV27 .
CASSIVGRGGEQYF TGTGCCAGTAGTATAGTGGGACGGGGCGGCGAGCAGTACTTC TRBJ2-7 . TRBV19 .
CATAPSAANYGYTF TGCGCCACCGCGCCCTCGGCAGCTAACTATGGCTACACCTTC TRBJ1-2 . TRBV5-1 .
CASTVGLAGFTDTQYF TGTGCCAGCACCGTCGGACTAGCGGGGTTCACAGATACGCAGTATTTT TRBJ2-3 TRBD2 TRBV2 .
CASSFDSSSYEQYF TGTGCCAGCAGCTTTGACTCCAGCTCCTACGAGCAGTACTTC TRBJ2-7 . TRBV5-4 once
CSVGGGNTHNEQFF TGCAGCGTTGGAGGGGGTAACACACACAATGAGCAGTTCTTC TRBJ2-1 . TRBV29-1 .
CASTFTDTQYF TGTGCCAGCACCTTCACAGATACGCAGTATTTT TRBJ2-3 . TRBV11-2 .
CASSPRVGYNEQFF TGTGCCAGCAGTCCCCGAGTTGGGTACAATGAGCAGTTCTTC TRBJ2-1 . TRBV28 .
CASRDYNEQFF TGTGCCAGCAGGGACTACAATGAGCAGTTCTTC TRBJ2-1 . TRBV2 once
CASSLTVSTDTQYF TGTGCCAGCAGCCTTACAGTAAGCACAGATACGCAGTATTTT TRBJ2-3 . TRBV5-4 .
CSAGPSGGYNEQFF TGCAGCGCTGGTCCTAGCGGGGGGTACAATGAGCAGTTCTTC TRBJ2-1 TRBD2 TRBV29-1 .
CASKTSGGSHEQYF TGTGCCAGCAAGACTAGCGGGGGGTCCCACGAGCAGTACTTC TRBJ2-7 TRBD2 TRBV6-1 .
CASSLRGASSYEQYF TGTGCCAGCAGTTTACGAGGGGCGAGCTCCTACGAGCAGTACTTC TRBJ2-7 . TRBV28 .
CASSQDPGYGYTF TGCGCCAGCAGCCAAGATCCGGGCTATGGCTACACCTTC TRBJ1-2 . TRBV4-1 .
CASSQSSGAGVEQYF TGCGCCAGCAGCCAATCATCAGGGGCAGGGGTCGAGCAGTACTTC TRBJ2-7 . TRBV4-3 .
CASSLGGSNEKLFF TGCGCCAGCAGCTTGGGGGGGTCTAATGAAAAACTGTTTTTT TRBJ1-4 . TRBV5-1 .
CASSRGAGNTIYF TGTGCCAGCAGTAGGGGTGCTGGAAACACCATATATTTT TRBJ1-3 . TRBV6-5 .
CASSYSDVWGTGELFF TGTGCCAGCAGTTACTCAGACGTCTGGGGCACCGGGGAGCTGTTTTTT TRBJ2-2 . TRBV6-6 .
CASSIPGLFPDTQYF TGTGCCAGTAGTATCCCGGGACTCTTCCCAGATACGCAGTATTTT TRBJ2-3 . TRBV19 .
CASSPAGTGKNIQYF TGTGCCAGCAGTCCCGCCGGGACAGGTAAAAACATTCAGTACTTC TRBJ2-4 TRBD1 TRBV28 .
CASSLTVLYEQYF TGCGCCAGCAGCCTTACGGTGCTCTACGAGCAGTACTTC TRBJ2-7 . TRBV4-1 .
CASSWRGSLSPLHF TGTGCCAGCAGTTGGCGCGGCTCCCTTTCACCCCTCCACTTT TRBJ1-6 . TRBV28 once
CASSVGGRDTGELFF TGTGCCAGCAGCGTGGGAGGGCGGGACACCGGGGAGCTGTTTTTT TRBJ2-2 TRBD2 TRBV9 .
CASSVEGAYGYTF TGTGCCAGCAGCGTAGAAGGGGCCTATGGCTACACCTTC TRBJ1-2 . TRBV9 few